This T cell receptor (beta chain) was captured by sequencing in a study of blood T cell repertoires in COVID-19. At the level of the study: Whether acute or convalescent, the COVID-19 samples came from the United States, Italy and Spain. T cells, B-cell-depleted T cells, or PBMCs provided the cDNA or gDNA that served as material.

In the original analysis: Reference gene primer amplification in the assay estimated nucleated cell counts. Some clones are missing from TCRdb's copy, which holds only in-frame ones; the method was immunoSEQ multiplex PCR. V and J calls and clone size are as listed in that table; D and trimming were resolved from the DNA. The repertoire holds some 190,000 clones, with roughly nine tenths as singletons. The V gene end was trimmed by 3 bases and the J gene end by 4 bases; junction bases not matched to a gene: 6. Germline V CDR1 and CDR2: SGHAT, FQDESV (reference sequence). This CDR3 spans 14 amino acids. Clinical histories supplied by participants themselves formed the basis of cohort assignment.

The chain employs TRBV11-1 and TRBJ2-7, with 7 bases lining up with TRBD2. Sequenced: PBMCs or T cells enriched from blood (not recorded which). The origin of this receptor is a woman aged 40 to 50 with acute COVID-19. This CDR3 is CASSLVASGYEQYF. The CDR3 DNA follows: TGTGCCAGCAGCTTGGTGGCTAGCGGATACGAGCAGTACTTC.